One and the same sample provided the 16 T cell receptor beta chains below, sequenced in a study of T-cell memory formation after mild COVID-19. TCRdb itself ran the 5' RACE reads through MiXCR, one entry per CDR3 protein. The sample contains 140,000 or so distinct CDR3 sequences, more than 13% of which appear only once. Sequenced sample: PBMCs or a T cell subset sorted from them (not recorded which). The receptors stem from an adult woman who had mild COVID-19 (a few samples of this study predate the infection). Cell type and time point are not known.

CDR3 in amino acids: CASSQMAESGPTDTQYF. The CDR3 DNA is TGTGCCAGCAGCCAGATGGCAGAGTCGGGGCCCACAGATACGCAGTATTTT. V gene TRBV5-6 combines with J gene TRBJ2-3; tentatively, D is TRBD1 or TRBD2 (5 bases each). CDR1 and CDR2 (germline): SGHDT, YYEEEE. V lost 4 bases to trimming and J lost 2 bases, with 20 bases between them. The CDR3 extends over 17 amino acids.

This clonotype has more than one count but fewer than ten. This chain uses TRBV24-1 with TRBJ2-3, with D unresolved. Trimming took off 4 bases at V and 5 bases at J, with 9 bases between the two ends. This CDR3 comprises 13 residues. Germline assignment: CDR1 KGHDR and CDR2 SFDVKD. The CDR3 loop is CATSELFGDTQYF. DNA of the CDR3: TGTGCCACCAGTGAGCTCTTTGGAGATACGCAGTATTTT.

The chain couples TRBV5-1 to TRBJ2-4, with 9 bases identical to TRBD1. Germline CDR1 and CDR2: SGHRS and YFSETQ. This CDR3 comprises 16 residues. The V segment lost 3 bases and the J segment 0 bases; nucleotides outside the gene matches: 4. In DNA form, the CDR3 reads TGCGCCAGCAGCTGGCCGGGACAGGGAGCCAAAAACATTCAGTACTTC. Its protein product is CASSWPGQGAKNIQYF.

The rearrangement joins TRBV11-2 to TRBJ2-2, with a tentative D call TRBD1 (5 bases). V shed 3 bases and J shed 2 bases, with 16 bases lying between them. The CDR3 runs to 17 residues. Germline CDR1 and CDR2: SGHAT and FQNNGV. The CDR3 region is CASSFPRVRVNTGELFF. In DNA form, the CDR3 reads TGTGCCAGCAGCTTCCCCCGGGTCAGGGTTAACACCGGGGAGCTGTTTTTT.

In this sample, this clonotype turned up a few times. The CDR3 protein is CATSAGNEQFF. In DNA, the CDR3 is TGTGCCACCAGTGCGGGGAATGAGCAGTTCTTC. V gene TRBV24-1 combines with J gene TRBJ2-1, with a weak D call TRBD2 (5 bases). The CDR3 spans 11 residues. Trimming took 5 bases from V and 7 from J, leaving 5 bases between them. The germline CDR1 and CDR2 sequences are KGHDR and SFDVKD.

This chain links TRBV6-2 or TRBV6-3 with TRBJ1-2; D remains ambiguous. Germline V lookup: CDR1 MNHEY, CDR2 SVGEGT. V gave up 3 bases and J gave up 8 bases, with 10 bases separating them. The CDR3 totals 12 residues. The CDR3 protein is CASSYPARGYTF. The CDR3 coding sequence is TGTGCCAGCAGTTATCCCGCGCGCGGCTACACCTTC.

The V gene is TRBV12-3 or TRBV12-4, the J gene TRBJ2-1, with D possibly matching TRBD2 (5 bases). The CDR3 sequence is 14 residues long. Trimming removed 6 bases from V and 9 bases from J, with 18 bases in between. CDR3 region: CASSPDLDSGEQFF. In DNA, the CDR3 is TGTGCCAGCAGCCCTGATCTGGACTCCGGTGAGCAGTTCTTC.

This clonotype occurred a few times. V is TRBV5-5 and J is TRBJ2-3; D remains ambiguous. Trimming removed 2 bases from V and 1 base from J, with 11 bases in between. CDR3 length equals 15 residues. Germline CDR1 and CDR2: SGHKS and YYEKEE (reference sequence). This CDR3 is CASSFGAERTDTQYF. CDR3 nucleotide sequence: TGTGCCAGCAGCTTCGGCGCCGAACGCACAGATACGCAGTATTTT.

Ten or more counts support this clonotype. The chain carries TRBV5-1 and TRBJ1-1, with D unclear. CDR1 and CDR2 from the germline V gene are SGHRS and YFSETQ. Trimming removed 6 bases from V and 0 bases from J, with 9 bases in between. This CDR3 region has 13 residues. The CDR3 sequence is CASTEEMNTEAFF. CDR3 DNA: TGCGCCAGCACGGAGGAGATGAACACTGAAGCTTTCTTT. The full variable domain, in which reference TRBV5-1 and TRBJ1-1 provide the parts outside the CDR3, is KAGVTQTPRYLIKTRGQQVTLSCSPISGHRSVSWYQQTPGQGLQFLFEYFSETQRNKGNFPGRFSGRQFSNSRSEMNVSTLELGDSALYLCASTEEMNTEAFFGQGTRLTVV.

This chain links TRBV29-1 with TRBJ2-7; 8 nucleotides line up with TRBD1. Germline values: CDR1 SQVTM, CDR2 ANQGSEA. J lost 5 bases, V lost 5 bases, and 8 bases had no gene match. This CDR3 region has 13 residues. CDR3 in amino acids: CSVQQGEPNEQYF. CDR3 coding DNA: TGCAGCGTTCAACAGGGGGAGCCCAACGAGCAGTACTTC.

In its sample, this clonotype was seen many times. This chain joins TRBV18 and TRBJ1-1; a possible D gene is TRBD1 (5 bases). The germline gives CDR1 KGHSH, CDR2 LQKENI. Trimming pared 6 bases from V and 4 bases from J, leaving 9 bases between. The CDR3 totals 12 residues. CDR3 in amino acids: CASSRGGTEAFF. DNA for the CDR3: TGTGCCAGCTCCCGTGGGGGCACTGAAGCTTTCTTT.

The rearrangement uses TRBV3-2 and TRBJ1-1; TRBD1, the table's D call, lacks a check against the DNA. TRBV3-2 is reported as a pseudogene. The CDR3 contains 16 residues. In DNA, the CDR3 is TGTGCCAGCAGCCAAGAATTCCCAGAAGACAGAGCTGAAGCTTTCTTT. Protein product: CASSQEFPEDRAEAFF.

The table lists this clonotype with a few counts. The chain joins TRBV4-3 to TRBJ1-1; D unresolved. The germline V gene encodes CDR1 LGHNA and CDR2 YSLEER. The CDR3 runs 13 residues. Trimming cost V 0 bases and J 4 bases, with 6 bases left between them. The CDR3 DNA reads TGCGCCAGCAGCCAAGATTTGGCCACTGAAGCTTTCTTT. Its translation: CASSQDLATEAFF.

This chain uses TRBV7-9 with TRBJ2-7, with D possibly matching TRBD1 (7 bases). This CDR3 comprises 15 residues. The V end lost 8 bases, the J end lost 5 bases, and 22 bases lay between the germline ends. The germline CDR1 and CDR2 sequences are SEHNR and FQNEAQ (reference sequence). The CDR3 loop is CASGTTGEGGDEQYF. CDR3 nucleotides: TGTGCCAGCGGAACTACAGGGGAAGGAGGGGACGAGCAGTACTTC.

This clonotype was seen only a few times. The chain carries TRBV2 and TRBJ1-5; D unclear. Looked up from germline, CDR1 is SNHLY and CDR2 is FYNNEI. CDR3 length: 12 amino acids. The V gene lost 4 bases and the J gene lost 7 bases, with 8 bases spanning the gap. The CDR3 DNA reads TGTGCCAGCAGTGTCGTGGGGCAGCCCCAGCATTTT. Translated, it gives CASSVVGQPQHF.

Many counts were recorded for this clonotype. The CDR3 spells CASSYSGYEQYF. The CDR3 DNA is TGTGCCAGCAGCTATAGCGGCTACGAGCAGTACTTC. This chain connects TRBV5-5 to TRBJ2-7, with TRBD2 as a possible D gene (6 bases). V was pared by 3 bases and J by 3 bases, with 7 bases between. The germline CDR1 and CDR2 sequences are SGHKS and YYEKEE (reference sequence). The CDR3 consists of 12 residues.